Listed below are T cell receptor beta chains from one sample, sequenced in a study of blood T cells in healthy people across ages. In TCRdb, the 5' RACE reads were re-called with MiXCR into one record per CDR3 protein. The profile shows over 500,000 distinct CDR3 sequences, over 40% of them singletons. The source material was blood. The receptors stem from a woman aged 80 or older in good health. Both conserved end residues are part of each CDR3. The order of the fields is D gene, J gene, V gene, clone size, CDR3 protein, CDR3 DNA. The D gene is left open where the match is weak. Clone size is given for some rows only: seen once, a few or many times, or a class if the clone is expanded.

D gene: TRBD1
J gene: TRBJ1-2
V gene: TRBV9
clone size: -
CDR3 protein: CASSRSQGDPNYGYTF
CDR3 DNA: TGTGCCAGCAGCCGATCACAGGGGGATCCTAACTATGGCTACACCTTC

D gene: -
J gene: TRBJ2-7
V gene: TRBV7-4
clone size: -
CDR3 protein: CASSVRAGYNEQYF
CDR3 DNA: TGTGCCAGCAGCGTACGGGCAGGGTACAATGAGCAGTACTTC

D gene: -
J gene: TRBJ2-1
V gene: TRBV28
clone size: -
CDR3 protein: CASSLIRTINEQFF
CDR3 DNA: TGTGCCAGCAGCCTTATCCGGACCATCAATGAGCAGTTCTTC

D gene: -
J gene: TRBJ2-5
V gene: TRBV21-1
clone size: many
CDR3 protein: CASMLNGERLVQETQYF
CDR3 DNA: TGTGCCAGCATGCTAAATGGGGAAAGGTTGGTCCAAGAGACCCAGTACTTC

D gene: -
J gene: TRBJ1-1
V gene: TRBV10-3
clone size: few
CDR3 protein: CAISFGASNTEAFF
CDR3 DNA: TGTGCCATCAGTTTCGGTGCGTCGAACACTGAAGCTTTCTTT

D gene: -
J gene: TRBJ1-5
V gene: TRBV20-1
clone size: few
CDR3 protein: CSARQASSNQPQHF
CDR3 DNA: TGCAGTGCTAGACAGGCGAGTAGCAATCAGCCCCAGCATTTT

D gene: -
J gene: TRBJ1-1
V gene: TRBV5-1
clone size: many
CDR3 protein: CASSLVQQNTEAFF
CDR3 DNA: TGCGCCAGCAGCTTGGTACAGCAGAACACTGAAGCTTTCTTT

D gene: -
J gene: TRBJ1-2
V gene: TRBV20-1
clone size: few
CDR3 protein: CSATGGLGGYTF
CDR3 DNA: TGCAGTGCTACTGGGGGGCTAGGTGGCTACACCTTC

D gene: TRBD2
J gene: TRBJ2-3
V gene: TRBV28
clone size: few
CDR3 protein: CASSPLGGGRAADTQYF
CDR3 DNA: TGTGCCAGCAGCCCACTGGGTGGCGGGAGGGCCGCAGATACGCAGTATTTT

D gene: TRBD2
J gene: TRBJ2-1
V gene: TRBV11-2
clone size: -
CDR3 protein: CASSTWTSGRETYNEQFF
CDR3 DNA: TGTGCCAGCAGCACCTGGACTAGCGGGAGGGAAACCTACAATGAGCAGTTCTTC

D gene: -
J gene: TRBJ2-1
V gene: TRBV6-5
clone size: -
CDR3 protein: CASSDAPYNEQFF
CDR3 DNA: TGTGCCAGCAGTGATGCCCCCTACAATGAGCAGTTCTTC

D gene: -
J gene: TRBJ1-2
V gene: TRBV2
clone size: few
CDR3 protein: CASSPTGRYGYTF
CDR3 DNA: TGTGCCAGCAGTCCCACGGGTCGGTATGGCTACACCTTC

D gene: TRBD1
J gene: TRBJ1-1
V gene: TRBV28
clone size: -
CDR3 protein: CASSLFPGTGNTEAFF
CDR3 DNA: TGTGCCAGCAGTTTATTTCCCGGGACAGGGAACACTGAAGCTTTCTTT

D gene: -
J gene: TRBJ1-6
V gene: TRBV7-3
clone size: -
CDR3 protein: CASRGDGSGSPLHF
CDR3 DNA: TGTGCCAGCAGAGGGGATGGTTCAGGTTCACCCCTCCACTTT

D gene: -
J gene: TRBJ2-3
V gene: TRBV9
clone size: -
CDR3 protein: CASSVEGGWRRDTQYF
CDR3 DNA: TGTGCCAGCAGCGTAGAGGGCGGCTGGAGGCGGGATACGCAGTATTTT

D gene: TRBD2
J gene: TRBJ2-3
V gene: TRBV7-6
clone size: -
CDR3 protein: CASSLVAGGSTDTQYF
CDR3 DNA: TGTGCCAGCAGCTTAGTTGCGGGGGGGAGCACAGATACGCAGTATTTT

D gene: -
J gene: TRBJ1-6
V gene: TRBV29-1
clone size: -
CDR3 protein: CSVTWASRGSPLHF
CDR3 DNA: TGCAGCGTTACGTGGGCCAGTAGGGGTTCTCCCCTCCACTTT

D gene: TRBD1
J gene: TRBJ2-6
V gene: TRBV11-1
clone size: -
CDR3 protein: CASSSHRGTGILAGANVLTF
CDR3 DNA: TGTGCCAGCAGTAGTCACAGAGGGACAGGAATACTGGCTGGGGCCAACGTCCTGACTTTC

D gene: TRBD2
J gene: TRBJ2-4
V gene: TRBV7-2
clone size: -
CDR3 protein: CASSLAWGGGASRNIQYF
CDR3 DNA: TGTGCCAGCAGCTTAGCTTGGGGCGGGGGGGCTTCCAGGAACATTCAGTACTTC

D gene: -
J gene: TRBJ2-5
V gene: TRBV29-1
clone size: many
CDR3 protein: CSVEVVDETQYF
CDR3 DNA: TGCAGCGTTGAGGTGGTGGATGAGACCCAGTACTTC

D gene: -
J gene: TRBJ2-3
V gene: TRBV12-3/TRBV12-4
clone size: -
CDR3 protein: CASRSRADMQYF
CDR3 DNA: TGTGCCAGCAGAAGTAGAGCAGATATGCAATATTTT

D gene: -
J gene: TRBJ2-5
V gene: TRBV5-1
clone size: many
CDR3 protein: CASSLAFSPEETQYF
CDR3 DNA: TGCGCCAGCAGCTTGGCCTTCTCCCCAGAGGAGACCCAGTACTTC

D gene: -
J gene: TRBJ1-2
V gene: TRBV6-6
clone size: many
CDR3 protein: CASSYSGVGGYGYTF
CDR3 DNA: TGTGCCAGCAGTTACTCGGGGGTTGGGGGCTATGGCTACACCTTC

D gene: -
J gene: TRBJ1-3
V gene: TRBV7-2
clone size: -
CDR3 protein: CASRPWTAGNTIYF
CDR3 DNA: TGCGCCAGCAGACCATGGACAGCTGGAAACACCATATATTTT

D gene: TRBD1
J gene: TRBJ2-7
V gene: TRBV3-1
clone size: -
CDR3 protein: CASSQTGGPQTYEQYF
CDR3 DNA: TGTGCCAGCAGCCAAACAGGGGGGCCACAGACTTACGAGCAGTACTTC

D gene: -
J gene: TRBJ1-1
V gene: TRBV3-1
clone size: -
CDR3 protein: CASSQVSTGGAFF
CDR3 DNA: TGTGCCAGCAGCCAAGTTTCGACCGGGGGAGCTTTCTTT

D gene: -
J gene: TRBJ1-1
V gene: TRBV5-6
clone size: -
CDR3 protein: CASSLLAQSNTEAFF
CDR3 DNA: TGTGCCAGCAGCTTGCTGGCGCAGTCGAACACTGAAGCTTTCTTT

D gene: TRBD1
J gene: TRBJ1-2
V gene: TRBV27
clone size: -
CDR3 protein: CASSSDQGAANYGYTF
CDR3 DNA: TGTGCCAGCAGTTCGGACCAGGGGGCGGCTAACTATGGCTACACCTTC

D gene: -
J gene: TRBJ2-7
V gene: TRBV3-1
clone size: -
CDR3 protein: CASSQEGSYEQYF
CDR3 DNA: TGTGCCAGCAGCCAAGAAGGGAGCTACGAGCAGTACTTC

D gene: -
J gene: TRBJ1-2
V gene: TRBV5-1
clone size: -
CDR3 protein: CASSLDTVYGYTF
CDR3 DNA: TGCGCCAGCAGCTTGGACACTGTCTATGGCTACACCTTC

D gene: TRBD2
J gene: TRBJ2-3
V gene: TRBV5-1
clone size: few
CDR3 protein: CASSHLGGGANTQYF
CDR3 DNA: TGCGCCAGCAGCCACCTAGGCGGGGGGGCAAATACGCAGTATTTT

D gene: -
J gene: TRBJ1-5
V gene: TRBV20-1
clone size: -
CDR3 protein: CSAGGTNSNQPQHF
CDR3 DNA: TGCAGTGCCGGAGGGACAAATAGCAATCAGCCCCAGCATTTT

D gene: -
J gene: TRBJ2-1
V gene: TRBV7-9
clone size: -
CDR3 protein: CASSFPRQTLTAYNEQFF
CDR3 DNA: TGTGCCAGCAGCTTCCCCAGACAGACACTTACCGCTTACAATGAGCAGTTCTTC

D gene: TRBD1
J gene: TRBJ2-1
V gene: TRBV12-3/TRBV12-4
clone size: -
CDR3 protein: CASSRQGCEQFF
CDR3 DNA: TGTGCCAGCAGCCGACAGGGATGTGAGCAGTTCTTC

D gene: -
J gene: TRBJ2-3
V gene: TRBV12-3/TRBV12-4
clone size: -
CDR3 protein: CACSPLLVASTDTQYF
CDR3 DNA: TGTGCCTGCAGTCCCCTCCTCGTCGCGAGCACAGATACGCAGTATTTT

D gene: TRBD1
J gene: TRBJ1-2
V gene: TRBV20-1
clone size: many
CDR3 protein: CSARGGQLRTGPGYTF
CDR3 DNA: TGCAGTGCTAGAGGGGGCCAACTTCGGACAGGCCCTGGCTACACCTTC

D gene: -
J gene: TRBJ2-1
V gene: TRBV7-2
clone size: many
CDR3 protein: CASSLIAEQFF
CDR3 DNA: TGTGCCAGCAGCTTAATCGCTGAGCAGTTCTTC

D gene: -
J gene: TRBJ2-7
V gene: TRBV29-1
clone size: many
CDR3 protein: CSAGRTYEQYF
CDR3 DNA: TGCAGCGCCGGACGGACCTACGAGCAGTACTTC

D gene: -
J gene: TRBJ1-1
V gene: TRBV5-5
clone size: -
CDR3 protein: CASSRARAPEAFF
CDR3 DNA: TGTGCCAGCAGCCGAGCAAGGGCTCCTGAAGCTTTCTTT

D gene: -
J gene: TRBJ2-1
V gene: TRBV20-1
clone size: -
CDR3 protein: CSVSWFLVSEQFF
CDR3 DNA: TGCAGTGTTAGTTGGTTTCTAGTAAGTGAGCAGTTCTTC